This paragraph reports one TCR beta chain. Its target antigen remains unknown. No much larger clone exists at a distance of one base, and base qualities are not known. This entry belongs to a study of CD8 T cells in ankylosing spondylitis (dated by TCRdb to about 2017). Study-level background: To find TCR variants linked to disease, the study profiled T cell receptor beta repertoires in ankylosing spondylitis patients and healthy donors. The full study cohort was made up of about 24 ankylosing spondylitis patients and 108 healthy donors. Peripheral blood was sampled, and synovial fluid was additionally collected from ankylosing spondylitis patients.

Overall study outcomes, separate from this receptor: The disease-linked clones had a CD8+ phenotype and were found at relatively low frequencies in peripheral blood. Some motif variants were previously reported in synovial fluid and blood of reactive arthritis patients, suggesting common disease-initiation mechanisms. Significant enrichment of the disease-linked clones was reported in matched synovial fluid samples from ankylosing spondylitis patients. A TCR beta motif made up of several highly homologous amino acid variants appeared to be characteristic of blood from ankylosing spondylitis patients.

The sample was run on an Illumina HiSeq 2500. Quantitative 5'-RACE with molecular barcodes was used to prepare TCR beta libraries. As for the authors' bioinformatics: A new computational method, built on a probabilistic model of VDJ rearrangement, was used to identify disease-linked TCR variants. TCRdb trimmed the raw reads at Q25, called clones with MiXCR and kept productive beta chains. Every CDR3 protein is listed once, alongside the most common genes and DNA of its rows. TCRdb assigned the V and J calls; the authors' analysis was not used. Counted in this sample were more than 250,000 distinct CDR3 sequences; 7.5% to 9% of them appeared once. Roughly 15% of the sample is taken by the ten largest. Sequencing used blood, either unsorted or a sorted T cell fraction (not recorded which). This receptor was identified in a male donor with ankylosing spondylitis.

The DNA is TGCAGTGCTAGCTCTAGCGGGAGCTACGAGCAGTACTTC. This is translated as CSASSSGSYEQYF. Recombination connected TRBV20-1 to TRBJ2-7; the junction holds 10 bases that match TRBD2. After removal of 3 bases from V and 3 bases from J, the junction retains 2 bases not matched to a gene. From cysteine to phenylalanine, the CDR3 is 13 amino acids long. CDR3 DNA only is kept here, 39 bases in frame from base 1. CDR1 DFQATT and CDR2 SNEGSKA were looked up in the germline V gene (reference sequence).